This T cell receptor beta chain was captured by sequencing in a study of blood T cell repertoires in COVID-19. Turning to the study itself: Collection of acute and convalescent COVID-19 samples took place in the United States, Italy and Spain. Sample material is recorded as cDNA or gDNA derived from T cells, B-cell-depleted T cells, or PBMCs.

Per the study methods: Nucleated cell counts were estimated from reference gene primer amplification. Only in-frame clones appear in the TCRdb table, and some are missing; sequencing was by immunoSEQ multiplex PCR. V and J calls and clone size are given by that table; D and trimming were obtained from the DNA. The sample gives under 50,000 clones, more than 65% of which show up once; 23% is in the top ten. The source material was peripheral blood. The TCR was taken from a man between 65 and 85 years old with acute or convalescent COVID-19.

In DNA, the CDR3 is TGCGCCAGCAGCTCGGGACTAGCGTCCTACAATGAGCAGTTCTTC. Amino acids: CASSSGLASYNEQFF. V usage is TRBV5-1 and J usage is TRBJ2-1, with TRBD2 matching over 10 bases. V dropped 3 bases and J dropped 1; count of bases not matched to a gene: 1. The CDR3 consists of 15 residues. Germline V gene data show CDR1 as SGHRS and CDR2 as YFSETQ.